The 17 T cell receptor beta chains presented below share a single source sample, sequenced in a study of T cell changes during pregnancy in multiple sclerosis. TCRdb keeps only in-frame clones here, not all; method: immunoSEQ multiplex PCR. The sample includes some 36,000 clones, approximately 91% of them seen just once. The starting material was peripheral blood, obtained in the second trimester of pregnancy. The source is a female donor in good health, enrolled as a control in a pregnancy study.

The genes are TRBV5-1 and TRBJ2-7; 7 bases map to TRBD1. The CDR3 contains 13 residues. Looked up from germline, CDR1 is SGHRS and CDR2 is YFSETQ. Trimming took 9 bases from V and 4 from J; bases not matched to a gene: 10. Here the CDR3 reads CANILTGKYEQYF. CDR3 DNA sequence: TGCGCCAACATCTTGACAGGGAAGTACGAGCAGTACTTC.

This clone appeared once. The CDR3 DNA reads TGCGCCAGCAGCTTTACGGGAGGGCCAGGTGAGCAGTTCTTC. Translating gives CASSFTGGPGEQFF. The chain couples TRBV5-1 to TRBJ2-1; 8 positions agree with TRBD2. The length of the CDR3 is 14 residues. Germline trimming cut 2 bases from V and 9 bases from J; bases unmatched to any gene: 7. CDR1 SGHRS and CDR2 YFSETQ come from the germline V gene. Looking up the rest from reference TRBV5-1 and TRBJ2-1 gives the full variable domain: KAGVTQTPRYLIKTRGQQVTLSCSPISGHRSVSWYQQTPGQGLQFLFEYFSETQRNKGNFPGRFSGRQFSNSRSEMNVSTLELGDSALYLCASSFTGGPGEQFFGPGTRLTVL.

The chain carries TRBV4-2 and TRBJ2-3; unclear D gene. The CDR3 covers 15 residues. With 2 bases removed from V and 2 bases from J, the gap between germline ends came to 11 bases. Per germline, CDR1 LGHNA and CDR2 YNFKEQ. CDR3 loop: CASSQTTFTTDTQYF. The CDR3 nucleotides are TGTGCCAGCAGCCAAACTACTTTCACCACAGATACGCAGTATTTT.

This rearrangement joins TRBV11-2 to TRBJ2-1; 8 bases agree with TRBD1. The CDR3 is 14 residues long. Looked up from germline, CDR1 is SGHAT and CDR2 is FQNNGV. V lost 1 base and J lost 7; bases outside the gene matches: 3. CDR3 sequence: CASSLVRGRNEQFF. The CDR3 DNA is TGTGCCAGCAGCTTAGTCAGGGGGCGGAATGAGCAGTTCTTC.

This clone has just a few counts. The CDR3, as DNA: TGCAGCGTGGGACAGGCGGGCTACACCTTC. The encoded protein is CSVGQAGYTF. The V call is TRBV20-1, the J call TRBJ1-2, with 8 bases lining up with TRBD1. The CDR3 spans 10 residues. Germline CDR1 reads DFQATT; CDR2 reads SNEGSKA (reference sequence).

V and J are TRBV9 and TRBJ1-1, with D unresolved. This CDR3 is 12 amino acids long. Germline CDR1 reads SGDLS; CDR2 reads YYNGEE. V lost 4 bases to trimming and J lost 9 bases, with 13 bases between them. The CDR3 sequence is CASSPEGGQAFF. In nucleotides, the CDR3 is TGTGCCAGCAGCCCCGAGGGTGGACAAGCTTTCTTT.

This chain links TRBV27 with TRBJ2-7; D might be TRBD2 (6 bases). Germline V lookup: CDR1 MNHEY, CDR2 SMNVEV (reference sequence). V was cut by 8 bases and J by 4 bases, with 12 bases left in between. This CDR3 region has 12 residues. CDR3 region: CASRGNLYEQYF. The CDR3 nucleotides are TGTGCCAGCCGGGGGAACTTGTACGAGCAGTACTTC.

The V call is TRBV27, the J call TRBJ2-1; 9 bases line up with TRBD2. V gave up 3 bases and J gave up 6 bases; unmatched junction bases: 6. The CDR3 consists of 15 residues. Germline V gene data show CDR1 as MNHEY and CDR2 as SMNVEV (reference sequence). CDR3 bases: TGTGCCAGCAGTTTTGGGACTAGCAGGGGCAATGAGCAGTTCTTC. Encoded protein: CASSFGTSRGNEQFF.

This clone was counted once. The chain uses TRBV25-1 and TRBJ1-6, with D maybe TRBD1 (6 bases). V was cut by 1 base and J by 8 bases, with 15 bases left in between. CDR3 length: 16 amino acids. Germline loops: CDR1 MGHDK, CDR2 SYGVNS. The CDR3: CASSELNRGLHSPLHF. The CDR3 DNA reads TGTGCCAGCAGTGAATTGAATAGGGGGTTGCATTCACCCCTCCACTTT.

The chain couples TRBV5-8 to TRBJ2-3; D might be TRBD2 (5 bases). The V gene lost 5 bases and the J gene lost 2 bases, with 12 bases spanning the gap. CDR3 length: 14 amino acids. CDR1 is SGHTS, CDR2 YDEGEE, per germline. The CDR3 region is CASSMDLYTDTQYF. The DNA of the CDR3 is TGTGCCAGCAGTATGGACTTGTACACAGATACGCAGTATTTT.

The chain carries TRBV25-1 and TRBJ1-3; D not certain. This CDR3 comprises 17 residues. V shed 1 base and J shed 0 bases, with 13 bases lying between them. Per the germline V gene, CDR1 is MGHDK and CDR2 is SYGVNS. This CDR3 is CASSEWAGTRSGNTIYF. The CDR3 DNA follows: TGTGCCAGCAGTGAATGGGCAGGAACCCGCTCTGGAAACACCATATATTTT.

V is TRBV4-3 and J is TRBJ1-3, with D uncertain. The germline gives CDR1 LGHNA, CDR2 YSLEER. The CDR3 loop spans 16 amino acids. The V end was cut by 0 bases, the J end by 4 bases, with 13 bases between. DNA of the CDR3: TGCGCCAGCAGCCAAGATTTTTCCTTGTCGGGAAACACCATATATTTT. Translation gives CASSQDFSLSGNTIYF.

J is TRBJ2-1 and V is TRBV19; 11 bases line up with TRBD1. Germline CDR1 LNHDA, CDR2 SQIVND (reference sequence). The length of the CDR3 is 15 residues. Losses at the gene ends were 6 bases for V and 4 bases for J; bases not matched to a gene: 5. The CDR3: CASRLGQGGYNEQFF. In DNA form, the CDR3 reads TGTGCCAGTAGATTGGGACAGGGGGGGTACAATGAGCAGTTCTTC.

This clone was recorded only once. The J gene is TRBJ2-1, the V gene TRBV15; the D is unclear. The germline V gene has CDR1 LNHNV and CDR2 YYDKDF (reference sequence). This CDR3 has 13 amino acids. V shed 0 bases and J shed 8 bases, with 8 bases lying between them. CDR3 amino acids: CATSRDRGDEQFF. The CDR3 nucleotides read TGTGCCACCAGCAGAGATCGCGGAGATGAGCAGTTCTTC.

The chain couples TRBV29-1 to TRBJ1-5; 7 bases are a match to TRBD1. V was clipped by 7 bases and J by 2 bases; unmatched bases: 11. CDR1 SQVTM and CDR2 ANQGSEA come from the germline V gene. The CDR3 covers 15 residues. The CDR3 loop is CSALSPGQRNQPQHF. Written as DNA, the CDR3 is TGCAGCGCTCTCTCCCCGGGACAGCGCAATCAGCCCCAGCATTTT. Supplemented by reference TRBV29-1 and TRBJ1-5, the full variable domain reads SAVISQKPSRDICQRGTSLTIQCQVDSQVTMMFWYRQQPGQSLTLIATANQGSEATYESGFVIDKFPISRPNLTFSTLTVSNMSPEDSSIYLCSALSPGQRNQPQHFGDGTRLSIL.

This chain uses TRBV2 with TRBJ1-2, with D perhaps matching TRBD1 (6 bases). The CDR3 is 13 residues long. Looked up from germline, CDR1 is SNHLY and CDR2 is FYNNEI. Trimming took off 3 bases at V and 13 bases at J, with 18 bases between the two ends. DNA of the CDR3: TGTGCCAGCAGTGAGGCAGGGGATCACATCTTCACCTTC. Translated, it gives CASSEAGDHIFTF. The full variable domain, with the rest looked up from reference TRBV2 and TRBJ1-2, is EPEVTQTPSHQVTQMGQEVILRCVPISNHLYFYWYRQILGQKVEFLVSFYNNEISEKSEIFDDQFSVERPDGSNFTLKIRSTKLEDSAMYFCASSEAGDHIFTFGSGTRLTVV.

The V gene is TRBV28, the J gene TRBJ2-7; tentatively, D is TRBD2 (6 bases). The CDR3 totals 13 residues. Germline V CDR1 and CDR2: MDHEN, SYDVKM. With 8 bases removed from V and 7 bases from J, the gap between germline ends came to 18 bases. This CDR3 is CASHPGSPPEQYF. The CDR3 nucleotides are TGTGCCAGCCACCCCGGGAGCCCCCCTGAGCAGTACTTC.